This is a list of T cell receptor beta chains from one sample in a study of beta chain features in type 1 diabetes. Sequencing used immunoSEQ multiplex PCR; TCRdb keeps in-frame clones, though not all of them. The sample lists 310,000 or so clones, 7.5% to 9% occurring once. The sample consisted of central memory CD4+ T cells from blood. The receptors derive from a woman under 30 in good health. Both conserved end residues are part of each CDR3. D genes are given only for firm matches.

TRBD2,TRBJ2-2,TRBV9,CASSAAGTSFSAMANTGELFF
TRBD1,TRBJ2-7,TRBV5-1,CASRAGGSYEQYF
NA,TRBJ2-7,TRBV11-2,CASSAQGAAVGYEQYF
NA,TRBJ2-1,TRBV7-8,CASSLMGRGEQFF
NA,TRBJ2-1,TRBV7-8,CASSPHLTLQFF
TRBD1,TRBJ2-1,TRBV28,CASSFRAGGSYNEQFF
NA,TRBJ2-2,TRBV7-2,CASSLLFGGELFF
NA,TRBJ1-1,TRBV28,CASTGAMNTEAFF
TRBD2,TRBJ2-2,TRBV29-1,CSVRLAANTGELFF
TRBD1,TRBJ1-2,TRBV23-1,CASSPRTGEYHYGYTF
NA,TRBJ2-1,TRBV2,CASSGQNNEQFF
NA,TRBJ2-1,TRBV9,CASSVVGVGIGEQFF
TRBD1,TRBJ2-3,TRBV5-6,CASSWGTGADTQYF
NA,TRBJ1-5,TRBV15,CATSFRGGQPQHF
NA,TRBJ2-7,TRBV7-9,CASSLEGPEQYF
NA,TRBJ2-3,TRBV28,CASSWLGTDTQYF
NA,TRBJ2-3,TRBV7-9,CASSLGAAQGADTQYF
NA,TRBJ2-2,TRBV4-3,CASSSRVSGELFF
TRBD1,TRBJ1-1,TRBV28,CASSPGDRRGTEAFF
NA,TRBJ2-3,TRBV4-2,CASSQDGVWGSTTDTQYF
TRBD1,TRBJ2-1,TRBV7-2,CASSNRGYRNEQFF
TRBD1,TRBJ2-4,TRBV27,CASRPGQVVKNIQYF
NA,TRBJ2-4,TRBV6-5,CASSQDSFKNIQYF
NA,TRBJ2-7,TRBV19,CASTQDPRGEQYF
TRBD1,TRBJ1-2,TRBV7-3,CASSLGTGFGYTF
NA,TRBJ2-6,TRBV6-6,CASSPAGANVLTF
NA,TRBJ1-1,TRBV10-3,CAISEGFVNTEAFF
TRBD1,TRBJ2-3,TRBV4-1,CASSQDGQGETTQYF
NA,TRBJ2-3,TRBV28,CASRLPPRDTQYF
NA,TRBJ2-3,TRBV10-3,CASTYHATDTQYF
TRBD2,TRBJ2-7,TRBV7-6,CASSSGGTSEYEQYF
NA,TRBJ1-5,TRBV7-8,CASSLGDSNQPQHF
NA,TRBJ2-5,TRBV7-2,CASSIAQGGTQYF
TRBD2,TRBJ2-6,TRBV4-2,CASSPGGALVANVLTF
TRBD2,TRBJ2-7,TRBV10-3,CAIRNPSGSVYEQYF